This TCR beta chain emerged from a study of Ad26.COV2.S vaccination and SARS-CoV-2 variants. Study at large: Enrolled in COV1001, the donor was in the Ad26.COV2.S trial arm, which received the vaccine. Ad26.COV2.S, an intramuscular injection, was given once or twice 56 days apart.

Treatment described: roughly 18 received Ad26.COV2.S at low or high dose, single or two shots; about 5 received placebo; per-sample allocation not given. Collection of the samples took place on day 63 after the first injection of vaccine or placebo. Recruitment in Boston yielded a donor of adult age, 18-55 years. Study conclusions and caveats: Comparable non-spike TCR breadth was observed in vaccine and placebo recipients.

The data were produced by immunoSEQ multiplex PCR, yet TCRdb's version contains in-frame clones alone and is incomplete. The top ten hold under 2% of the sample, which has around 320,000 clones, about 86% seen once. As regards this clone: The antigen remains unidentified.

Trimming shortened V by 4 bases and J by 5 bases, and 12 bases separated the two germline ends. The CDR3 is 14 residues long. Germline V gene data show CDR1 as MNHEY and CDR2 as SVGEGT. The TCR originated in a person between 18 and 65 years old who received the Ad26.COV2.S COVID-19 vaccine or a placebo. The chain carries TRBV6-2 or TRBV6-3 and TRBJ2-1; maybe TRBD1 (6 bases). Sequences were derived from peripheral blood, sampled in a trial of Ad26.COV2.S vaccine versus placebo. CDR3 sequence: CASSLRQGNNEQFF. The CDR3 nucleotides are TGTGCCAGCAGTTTGCGTCAGGGGAACAATGAGCAGTTCTTC.